This T cell receptor (beta chain) comes out of a study of cytomegalovirus exposure and HLA in healthy donors. On the study more broadly: The same platform used for the 600 to 750 first-cohort repertoires was also used for the 120 or so validation repertoires, as a later analysis reported.

Trimming took off 2 bases at V and 1 base at J, with 8 bases between the two ends. The CDR3 is made up of 13 amino acids. Per germline, CDR1 GTSNPN and CDR2 SVGIG (reference sequence). Turning to this clone: No antigen is known for it.

Sequencing used immunoSEQ multiplex PCR; TCRdb keeps in-frame clones, though not all of them. This table holds under 250,000 clones, roughly 85% found once. Regarding the study as a whole: Rarity characterized most TCR sequences, yet some public TCRs appeared in many donors. Reportedly, cytomegalovirus status was diagnosed with high sensitivity and specificity. The study listed under 200 cytomegalovirus-associated TCR beta chains.

This rearrangement joins TRBV30 to TRBJ1-1; D not certain. Specimen: PBMCs. This sequence was found in a woman aged 18-29 years in good health and CMV-seronegative. CDR3 DNA: TGTGCCTGGAGTCCTTTTGAGAACACTGAAGCTTTCTTT. Amino acids: CAWSPFENTEAFF.